These 30 T cell receptor beta chains share one sample of origin, sequenced in a study of response to subunit inactivated influenza vaccine. TCRdb ran MiXCR on the RT-PCR reads and lists one entry per CDR3 protein. The sample holds a few hundred thousand distinct CDR3 sequences; 10% to 11% are singletons and the top ten take 9.5% to 15%. Sequences were derived from PBMCs from blood, sampled more than 35 days after vaccination. Receptors originate from a man aged 50 or older who received an inactivated influenza vaccine.

The V gene is TRBV29-1, the J gene TRBJ1-1; 9 nucleotides line up with TRBD1. This CDR3 has 14 amino acids. CDR1 is SQVTM, CDR2 ANQGSEA, per germline. Unmatched junction bases numbered 10, after V lost 6 bases and J lost 5 bases. CDR3 nucleotides: TGCAGCGTGGGACCGGACAGGGGAGTGACTGAAGCTTTCTTT. The encoded protein is CSVGPDRGVTEAFF.

This rearrangement joins TRBV20-1 to TRBJ2-1; 8 bases are a match to TRBD2. CDR1 DFQATT and CDR2 SNEGSKA come from the germline V gene (reference sequence). V was pared by 2 bases and J by 4 bases, with 7 bases of the junction left unmatched. The CDR3 has 15 residues. The CDR3 region has the DNA TGCAGTGCTAGAACGGCGGGGGGACCATACAATGAGCAGTTCTTC. Residues: CSARTAGGPYNEQFF.

A word on this clonotype: Its ends do not fully match the called genes, so a read error is possible. The chain has TRBV4-3 and TRBJ2-1; no definite D call. Germline V gene sequence: CDR1 LGHNA, CDR2 YSLEER. CDR3 length: 19 residues. CDR3 in amino acids: CDSSLYLGLRPISYNEQFF. The CDR3, as DNA: TGCGACAGCAGCTTGTATTTGGGTTTGAGGCCGATCTCCTACAATGAGCAGTTCTTC.

The V and J genes are TRBV20-1 and TRBJ1-6; TRBD1 matches at 9 bases. The CDR3 is made up of 13 amino acids. V was clipped by 5 bases and J by 4 bases; unmatched bases: 0. Germline-derived CDR1 and CDR2 are DFQATT and SNEGSKA (reference sequence). CDR3 coding DNA: TGCAGTGCTGGACAGGGGTATAATTCACCCCTCCACTTT. Protein: CSAGQGYNSPLHF.

The table lists this clonotype with a few counts. The chain is built from TRBV11-2 and TRBJ2-7; 11 nucleotides line up with TRBD2. The CDR3 is 18 amino acids. J was trimmed by 0 bases and V by 2 bases; bases with no gene match: 9. Germline CDR1 is SGHAT and CDR2 is FQNNGV. CDR3 sequence (DNA): TGTGCCAGCAGCTTAATCGCCGGGACTAGCGGTCCCTCCTACGAGCAGTACTTC. It specifies CASSLIAGTSGPSYEQYF.

The chain uses TRBV5-1 and TRBJ2-5, with TRBD2 as a possible D gene (6 bases). The germline V gene encodes CDR1 SGHRS and CDR2 YFSETQ. Trimming removed 2 bases from V and 5 bases from J, with 16 bases in between. The CDR3 has 15 residues. CDR3 DNA sequence: TGCGCCAGCAGCTTCGGAGGGTCAGGGAGGGAGACCCAGTACTTC. As protein: CASSFGGSGRETQYF.

This chain connects TRBV20-1 to TRBJ2-3; 10 bases are a match to TRBD2. CDR1 DFQATT and CDR2 SNEGSKA come from the germline V gene (reference sequence). The V and J ends lost 3 bases and 0 bases, in that order; junction bases with no gene match: 3. The CDR3 contains 15 residues. CDR3 protein: CSASPLAGSTDTQYF. The CDR3 DNA sequence: TGCAGTGCTAGCCCACTAGCGGGGAGCACAGATACGCAGTATTTT.

As regards this clonotype: This could be a read error, since a much larger clone is one nucleotide away. The genes are TRBV15 and TRBJ2-7, with D tentatively TRBD1 or TRBD2 (5 bases each). CDR1 and CDR2 (germline): LNHNV, YYDKDF (reference sequence). This CDR3 has 14 amino acids. The CDR3 sequence: CATTRDPGSYEQYF. DNA of the CDR3: TGTGCCACCACCAGAGATCCAGGGAGCTACGAGCAGTACTTC.

This clonotype was seen repeatedly, ten times or more. The genes are TRBV5-1 and TRBJ2-3; 10 bases line up with TRBD1. CDR1 and CDR2 (germline): SGHRS, YFSETQ. The ends lost 4 bases at V and 5 bases at J; junction bases unmatched: 4. This CDR3 has 14 residues. The CDR3 region is CASSGQGVQDTQYF. The CDR3 coding sequence is TGCGCCAGCAGCGGACAGGGGGTGCAAGATACGCAGTATTTT.

This clonotype was seen only a few times. V gene TRBV20-1 combines with J gene TRBJ2-3; 12 bases match TRBD2. V was pared by 1 base and J by 6 bases, with 2 bases of the junction left unmatched. The CDR3 loop spans 14 amino acids. Germline values: CDR1 DFQATT, CDR2 SNEGSKA (reference sequence). Here the CDR3 reads CSARATSGSDTQYF. The CDR3 DNA reads TGCAGTGCTAGAGCGACTAGCGGGAGTGATACGCAGTATTTT.

The chain employs TRBV29-1 and TRBJ2-1, with 8 bases that match TRBD2. CDR3 length: 15 amino acids. With 4 bases clipped from V and 2 bases from J, the junction kept 7 bases outside the gene matches. Germline values: CDR1 SQVTM, CDR2 ANQGSEA. DNA for the CDR3: TGCAGCGTTGCGCGGACTAGCCGAACCTACAATGAGCAGTTCTTC. Its translation is CSVARTSRTYNEQFF.

This clonotype appeared a few times. The CDR3 sequence: CASSPGTGMRGYTF. The CDR3 coding sequence is TGTGCCAGCAGTCCCGGGACAGGGATGCGTGGCTACACCTTC. This chain links TRBV6-2 or TRBV6-3 with TRBJ1-2; 9 bases agree with TRBD1. With V trimmed by 5 bases and J by 7 bases, 8 bases remained unmatched. The germline gives CDR1 MNHEY, CDR2 SVGEGT. This CDR3 region has 14 residues.

This clonotype was counted at least ten times. The chain has TRBV20-1 and TRBJ2-7, with 11 bases lining up with TRBD1. CDR3 length: 15 amino acids. After removal of 2 bases from V and 4 bases from J, the junction contained 7 bases not matched to a gene. CDR1 is DFQATT, CDR2 SNEGSKA, per germline (reference sequence). CDR3 nucleotide sequence: TGCAGTGCTAGATCCTCGGACAGGGGGCTGTACGAGCAGTACTTC. This codes for CSARSSDRGLYEQYF.

This clonotype has at least ten counts. CDR3 protein: CASSYSWDSGNTIYF. As DNA, the CDR3 is TGTGCCAGCAGTTACTCCTGGGACTCTGGAAACACCATATATTTT. The genes are TRBV6-5 and TRBJ1-3, with D uncertain. Between the trimmed V and J ends, which lost 0 bases and 0 bases, there was a span of 6 bases. The V gene's germline CDR1 is MNHEY and CDR2 SVGAGI. This CDR3 region has 15 residues.

This clonotype was counted a few times. This chain connects TRBV13 to TRBJ2-3; 9 bases are a match to TRBD1. The CDR3 runs to 14 residues. Trimming took 2 bases from V and 10 from J; bases not matched to a gene: 7. Germline V gene lookup returns CDR1 PRHDT and CDR2 FYEKMQ (reference sequence). CDR3 residues: CASSLRGTGQAQYF. CDR3 nucleotide sequence: TGTGCCAGCAGCTTAAGGGGGACAGGGCAAGCGCAGTATTTT. Filled out from reference TRBV13 and TRBJ2-3, the complete variable domain reads AAGVIQSPRHLIKEKRETATLKCYPIPRHDTVYWYQQGPGQDPQFLISFYEKMQSDKGSIPDRFSAQQFSDYHSELNMSSLELGDSALYFCASSLRGTGQAQYFGPGTRLTVL.

This clonotype has at least ten counts. The chain couples TRBV7-8 to TRBJ1-5; D might be TRBD1 (5 bases). CDR1 is SGHVS, CDR2 FQNEAQ, per germline. V shed 5 bases and J shed 5 bases, with 16 bases lying between them. The CDR3 covers 15 residues. CDR3 sequence: CASSIRWDVDQPQHF. The CDR3 nucleotides are TGTGCCAGCAGCATCCGGTGGGACGTGGATCAGCCCCAGCATTTT.

This clonotype has a count of ten or more. The chain links TRBV5-6 to TRBJ2-5, with unresolved D. The CDR3 has 11 residues. The germline V and J ends were trimmed by 4 bases and 2 bases, with 3 bases remaining between them. The V gene's germline CDR1 is SGHDT and CDR2 YYEEEE. CDR3 bases: TGTGCCAGCAGCGATCAAGAGACCCAGTACTTC. It is translated as CASSDQETQYF.

This clonotype was counted a few times. This chain joins TRBV12-3 or TRBV12-4 and TRBJ2-7; tentative D call: TRBD1 (5 bases). Trimming removed 3 bases from V and 3 bases from J, with 9 bases in between. The CDR3 contains 13 residues. As DNA, the CDR3 is TGTGCCAGCAGTTTTAGACAGCTCTACGAGCAGTACTTC. It specifies CASSFRQLYEQYF.

This chain joins TRBV6-6 and TRBJ1-1; 7 bases are shared with TRBD1. The trim removed 4 bases at V and 6 bases at J, leaving 5 bases unmatched. The CDR3 length is 13 residues. Germline CDR1 reads MNHNY; CDR2 reads SVGAGI (reference sequence). Here the CDR3 reads CASSLRQGSEAFF. The DNA for the CDR3 is TGTGCCAGCAGTTTACGACAGGGATCTGAAGCTTTCTTT.

This clonotype was detected many times. The V and J genes are TRBV20-1 and TRBJ2-5, with 10 bases aligning to TRBD1. The junction had 10 bases not matched to a gene; V was cut back by 2 bases and J by 4 bases. The CDR3 has 16 residues. Germline V gene sequence: CDR1 DFQATT, CDR2 SNEGSKA (reference sequence). This CDR3 reads CSARPRQGAGAETQYF. CDR3 sequence (DNA): TGCAGTGCTAGACCTAGACAGGGGGCGGGTGCAGAGACCCAGTACTTC.

This clonotype has a count of ten or more. The chain links TRBV6-1 to TRBJ2-7; either TRBD1 or TRBD2 may fit D (5 bases each). CDR1 is MNHNS, CDR2 SASEGT, per germline. The CDR3 length is 14 residues. Trimming stripped 6 bases from V and 3 bases from J, with 15 bases between. The CDR3 sequence is CASRTGRGHYEQYF. In DNA, the CDR3 is TGTGCCAGCAGGACCGGACGGGGCCACTACGAGCAGTACTTC.

This clonotype was recorded at least ten times. V is TRBV20-1 and J is TRBJ1-5; tentatively, D is TRBD1 (5 bases). Trimming took off 6 bases at V and 3 bases at J, with 12 bases between the two ends. The CDR3 is made up of 13 amino acids. Germline V lookup: CDR1 DFQATT, CDR2 SNEGSKA (reference sequence). In nucleotides, the CDR3 is TGCAGTGCCCGCAGGGCCCTCAATCAGCCCCAGCATTTT. Protein product: CSARRALNQPQHF.

The rearrangement links TRBV19 to TRBJ2-2, with 8 bases identical to TRBD1. This CDR3 spans 16 amino acids. CDR1 LNHDA and CDR2 SQIVND come from the germline V gene (reference sequence). After removal of 9 bases from V and 6 bases from J, the junction contained 15 bases not matched to a gene. CDR3 nucleotides: TGTGCCAGCAGACAGGGGAGCGCGATAGGAGCCGGGGAGCTGTTTTTT. Its protein is CASRQGSAIGAGELFF. Looking up the rest from reference TRBV19 and TRBJ2-2 gives the full variable domain: DGGITQSPKYLFRKEGQNVTLSCEQNLNHDAMYWYRQDPGQGLRLIYYSQIVNDFQKGDIAEGYSVSREKKESFPLTVTSAQKNPTAFYLCASRQGSAIGAGELFFGEGSRLTVL.

The chain uses TRBV27 and TRBJ2-6; D tentatively reads TRBD1 or TRBD2 (5 bases each). Per germline, CDR1 MNHEY and CDR2 SMNVEV (reference sequence). V was clipped by 10 bases and J by 0 bases, with 13 bases between them. The CDR3 runs 15 residues. DNA of the CDR3: TGTGCCACCGGGGCAGGGAGCTCTGGGGCCAACGTCCTGACTTTC. It yields the protein CATGAGSSGANVLTF.

This clonotype was observed a handful of times. The gene calls are TRBV10-3 and TRBJ2-3, with TRBD2 as a possible D gene (6 bases). The germline V gene encodes CDR1 ENHRY and CDR2 SYGVKD. V lost 3 bases to trimming and J lost 7 bases, with 26 bases between them. The CDR3 sequence is 18 residues long. Here the CDR3 reads CAISERISGTSGGNTQYF. CDR3 nucleotides: TGTGCCATCAGTGAACGTATTAGTGGAACTTCGGGCGGGAATACGCAGTATTTT.

A note on this clonotype: This may be a read error: a much more frequent sequence differs by one nucleotide. V usage is TRBV20-1 and J usage is TRBJ2-1, with 8 bases that match TRBD2. Germline V gene lookup returns CDR1 DFQATT and CDR2 SNEGSKA (reference sequence). The CDR3 runs to 16 residues. The CDR3 loop is CSASPQGLGSYNEHFF. CDR3 in DNA: TGCAGTGCTAGCCCTCAGGGACTAGGGTCCTACAATGAGCACTTCTTC.

This clonotype was detected only a few times. CDR3 sequence: CASSLGLAGGPGSEQFF. The CDR3 DNA sequence: TGTGCCAGCAGCTTGGGTCTAGCGGGAGGGCCGGGGAGTGAGCAGTTCTTC. V and J are TRBV7-2 and TRBJ2-1; 12 nucleotides agree with TRBD2. The germline V gene encodes CDR1 SGHTA and CDR2 FQGNSA. The CDR3 extends over 17 amino acids. Trimming took 3 bases from V and 9 from J; bases not matched to a gene: 12.

The V call is TRBV2, the J call TRBJ1-2; D gene unclear. V was clipped by 6 bases and J by 7 bases, with 15 bases between them. The CDR3 covers 13 residues. The V gene's germline CDR1 is SNHLY and CDR2 FYNNEI. CDR3 sequence: CASRYGAAAGYTF. The CDR3 bases are TGTGCCAGCAGGTACGGTGCCGCCGCTGGCTACACCTTC.

This clonotype has just a few counts. The chain couples TRBV6-5 to TRBJ2-7; 11 nucleotides agree with TRBD2. This CDR3 spans 17 amino acids. CDR1 is MNHEY and CDR2 is SVGAGI in the germline V gene. With 4 bases clipped from V and 6 bases from J, the junction kept 14 bases outside the gene matches. In DNA form, the CDR3 reads TGTGCCAGCAGTTTGACTCAATGGGTAGCGGGGGGGGCCGAGCAGTACTTC. Translated, it gives CASSLTQWVAGGAEQYF.

J is TRBJ1-5 and V is TRBV7-2; a possible D gene is TRBD1 (5 bases). Germline loops: CDR1 SGHTA, CDR2 FQGNSA. CDR3 length: 14 residues. With 1 base removed from V and 9 bases from J, the gap between germline ends came to 13 bases. The CDR3 loop is CASSLGAGQVPQHF. CDR3 nucleotide sequence: TGTGCCAGCAGCTTAGGGGCAGGGCAAGTGCCCCAGCATTTT. Full variable domain (rest looked up from reference TRBV7-2 and TRBJ1-5): GAGVSQSPSNKVTEKGKDVELRCDPISGHTALYWYRQSLGQGLEFLIYFQGNSAPDKSGLPSDRFSAERTGGSVSTLTIQRTQQEDSAVYLCASSLGAGQVPQHFGDGTRLSIL.